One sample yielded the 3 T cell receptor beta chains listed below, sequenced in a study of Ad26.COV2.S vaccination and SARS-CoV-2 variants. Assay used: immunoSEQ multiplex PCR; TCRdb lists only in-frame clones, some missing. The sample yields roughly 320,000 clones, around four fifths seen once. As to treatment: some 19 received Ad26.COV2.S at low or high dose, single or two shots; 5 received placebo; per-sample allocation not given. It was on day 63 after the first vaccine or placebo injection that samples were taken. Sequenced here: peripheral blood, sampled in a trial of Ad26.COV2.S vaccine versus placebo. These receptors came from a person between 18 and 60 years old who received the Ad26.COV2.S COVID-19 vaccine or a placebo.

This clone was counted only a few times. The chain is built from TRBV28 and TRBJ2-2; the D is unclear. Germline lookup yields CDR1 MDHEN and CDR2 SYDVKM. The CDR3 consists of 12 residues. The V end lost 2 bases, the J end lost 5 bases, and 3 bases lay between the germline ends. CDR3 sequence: CASSLATGELFF. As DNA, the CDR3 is TGTGCCAGCAGTTTAGCGACCGGGGAGCTGTTTTTT.

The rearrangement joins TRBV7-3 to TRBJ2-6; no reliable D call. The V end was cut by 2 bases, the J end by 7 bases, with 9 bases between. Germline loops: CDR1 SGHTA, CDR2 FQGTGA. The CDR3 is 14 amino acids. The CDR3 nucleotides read TGTGCCAGCAGCTTAGCCGCATCCGCCAACGTCCTGACTTTC. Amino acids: CASSLAASANVLTF.

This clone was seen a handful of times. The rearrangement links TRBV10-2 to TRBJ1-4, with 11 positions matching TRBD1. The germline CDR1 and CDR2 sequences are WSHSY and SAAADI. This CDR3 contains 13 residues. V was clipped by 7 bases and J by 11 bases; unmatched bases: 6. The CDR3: CASTRTGGGKLFF. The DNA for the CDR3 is TGCGCCAGCACTCGGACAGGGGGCGGGAAACTGTTTTTT.